Below, one T cell receptor (beta chain) is given with its context. The target antigen is unknown. The CDR3 contains 18 residues. Germline V gene lookup returns CDR1 MDHEN and CDR2 SYDVKM. After removal of 2 bases from V and 1 base from J, the junction contained 3 bases not matched to a gene. This record belongs to a study of cytomegalovirus exposure and HLA in healthy donors. General study points: HLA allele associations emerged for about 16,000 TCR beta sequences in a later analysis, at 0.05 false discovery rate. Most TCR sequences showed up rarely, but some public TCRs showed up in many donors. Altogether, 160 or so TCR beta chains were recorded as cytomegalovirus-associated.

Though probably carrying unrecorded immune exposures, donors were nominally healthy at sampling. Primers: 60 Vbeta forward and 13 Jbeta reverse. The repertoire was sequenced with immunoSEQ multiplex PCR; TCRdb's copy has only in-frame clones and lacks some. The sample consists of roughly 140,000 clones, approximately 80% of them appearing once. Sequencing was performed on PBMCs. The sequence was collected from a male donor in good health and CMV-seronegative. The rearrangement joins TRBV28 to TRBJ2-2; TRBD2 agrees at 14 bases. The chain's CDR3 is CASSLPGLAGGNTGELFF. The CDR3 DNA follows: TGTGCCAGCAGTTTACCTGGACTAGCGGGAGGGAACACCGGGGAGCTGTTTTTT. Supplemented by reference TRBV28 and TRBJ2-2, the full variable domain reads DVKVTQSSRYLVKRTGEKVFLECVQDMDHENMFWYRQDPGLGLRLIYFSYDVKMKEKGDIPEGYSVSREKKERFSLILESASTNQTSMYLCASSLPGLAGGNTGELFFGEGSRLTVL.